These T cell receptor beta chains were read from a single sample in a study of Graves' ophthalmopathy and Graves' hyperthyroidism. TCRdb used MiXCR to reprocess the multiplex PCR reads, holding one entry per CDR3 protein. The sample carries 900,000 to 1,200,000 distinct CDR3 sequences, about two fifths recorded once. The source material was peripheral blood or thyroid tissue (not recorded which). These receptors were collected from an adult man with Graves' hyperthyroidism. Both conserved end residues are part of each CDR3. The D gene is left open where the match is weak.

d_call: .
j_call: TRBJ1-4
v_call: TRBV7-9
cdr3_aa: CASSFGVDEKLFF

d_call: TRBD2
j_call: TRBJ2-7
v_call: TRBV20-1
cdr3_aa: CSARVAGGTSFSYEQYF

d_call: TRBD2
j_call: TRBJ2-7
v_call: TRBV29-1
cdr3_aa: CSVGGLAGVYEQYF

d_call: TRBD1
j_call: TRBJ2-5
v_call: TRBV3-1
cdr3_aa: CASSRRQGLPKETQYF

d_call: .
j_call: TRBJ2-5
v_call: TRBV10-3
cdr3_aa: CAISDGQKETQYF

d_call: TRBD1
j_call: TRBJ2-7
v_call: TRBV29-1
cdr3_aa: CSVVGQGYEQYF

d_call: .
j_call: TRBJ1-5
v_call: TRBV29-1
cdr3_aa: CSVGGHGQPQHF

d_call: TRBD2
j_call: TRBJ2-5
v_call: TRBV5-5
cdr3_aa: CASSDGGSERGETQYF

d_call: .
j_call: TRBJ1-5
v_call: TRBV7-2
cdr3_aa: CASSLQGLYSNQPQHF

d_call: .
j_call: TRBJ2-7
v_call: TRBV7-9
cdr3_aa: CASSPSGQGHEQYF

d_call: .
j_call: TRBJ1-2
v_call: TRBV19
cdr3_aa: CASSVTGTSLEGYTF

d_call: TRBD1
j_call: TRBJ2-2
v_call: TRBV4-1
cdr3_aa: CAATGGYDAGELFF

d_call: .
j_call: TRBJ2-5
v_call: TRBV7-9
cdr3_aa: CASSREQGSQYF

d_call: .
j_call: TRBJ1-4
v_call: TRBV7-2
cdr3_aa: CASSQDIGQGREKLFF

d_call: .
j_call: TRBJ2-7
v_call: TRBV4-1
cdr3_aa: CASSQEGWEQYF

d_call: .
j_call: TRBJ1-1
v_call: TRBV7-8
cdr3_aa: CASSLAHWTESRRNTEAFF

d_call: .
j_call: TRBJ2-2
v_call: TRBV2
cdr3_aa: CASKTGTRNAGELFF

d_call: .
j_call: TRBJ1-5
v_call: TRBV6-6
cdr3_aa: CASRPEGGYNQPQHF

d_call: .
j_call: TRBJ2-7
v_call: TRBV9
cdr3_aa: CASSSRQPYEQYF

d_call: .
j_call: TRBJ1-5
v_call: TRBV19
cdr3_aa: CASLPGSSNQPQHF

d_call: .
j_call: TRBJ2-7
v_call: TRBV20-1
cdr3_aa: CSASRGASSYEQYF

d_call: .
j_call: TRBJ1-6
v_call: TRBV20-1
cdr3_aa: CSARLVRSPLHF

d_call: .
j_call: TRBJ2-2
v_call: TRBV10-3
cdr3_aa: CASSYPSPGELFF

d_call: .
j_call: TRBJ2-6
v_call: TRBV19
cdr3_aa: CASSILAGGAVSGANVLTF

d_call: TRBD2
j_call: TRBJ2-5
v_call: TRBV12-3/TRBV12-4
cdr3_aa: CASSFQGSGGKTQYF

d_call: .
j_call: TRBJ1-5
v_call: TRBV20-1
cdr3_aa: CSARVDEGIGQPQHF

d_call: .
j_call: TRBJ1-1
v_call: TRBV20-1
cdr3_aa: CSARELSSGNTEAFF

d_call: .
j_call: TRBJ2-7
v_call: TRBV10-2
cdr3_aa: CASSESPGHSSSSYEQYF

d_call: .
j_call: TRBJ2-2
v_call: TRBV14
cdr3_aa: CASSPYKNTGELSW

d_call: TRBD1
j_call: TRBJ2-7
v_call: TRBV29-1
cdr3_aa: CSVDGTGTYEQYF

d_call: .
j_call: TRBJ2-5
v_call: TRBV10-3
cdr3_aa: CAISESYRLGPQETRYF

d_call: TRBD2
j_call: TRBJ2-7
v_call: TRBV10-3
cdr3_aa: CAISVSAGGLVEQYF

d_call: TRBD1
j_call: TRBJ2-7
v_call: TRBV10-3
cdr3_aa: CASKRPGQLYEQYF

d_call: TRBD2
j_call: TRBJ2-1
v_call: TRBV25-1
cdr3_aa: CASSSSGVYEQFF

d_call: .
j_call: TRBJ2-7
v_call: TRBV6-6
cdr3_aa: CATPKSGQGYEQYF

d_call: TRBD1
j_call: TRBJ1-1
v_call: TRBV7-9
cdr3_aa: CASSSQGTGGSEAFF

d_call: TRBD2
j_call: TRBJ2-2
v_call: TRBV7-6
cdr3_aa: CASSLEVAGGTGELFF

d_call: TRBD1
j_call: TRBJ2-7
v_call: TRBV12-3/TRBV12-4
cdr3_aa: CASIKFPGQGQYEQYF

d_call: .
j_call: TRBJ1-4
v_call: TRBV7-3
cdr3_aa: CASRRRGWGEKLFF

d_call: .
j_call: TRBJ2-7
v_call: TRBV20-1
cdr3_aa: CSARGSYGQYF

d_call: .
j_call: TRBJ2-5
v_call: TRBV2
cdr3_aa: CASSLSWGWETQYF

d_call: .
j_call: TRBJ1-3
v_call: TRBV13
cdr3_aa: CASSSRTPSSGNTIYF

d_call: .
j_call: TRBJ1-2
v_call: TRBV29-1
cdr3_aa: CSGLGGRSGGYTF

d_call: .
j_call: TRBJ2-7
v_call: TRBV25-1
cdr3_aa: CASSLSLTVREQYF

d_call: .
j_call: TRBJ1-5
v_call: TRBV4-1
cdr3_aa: CASSQWVEGPQHF